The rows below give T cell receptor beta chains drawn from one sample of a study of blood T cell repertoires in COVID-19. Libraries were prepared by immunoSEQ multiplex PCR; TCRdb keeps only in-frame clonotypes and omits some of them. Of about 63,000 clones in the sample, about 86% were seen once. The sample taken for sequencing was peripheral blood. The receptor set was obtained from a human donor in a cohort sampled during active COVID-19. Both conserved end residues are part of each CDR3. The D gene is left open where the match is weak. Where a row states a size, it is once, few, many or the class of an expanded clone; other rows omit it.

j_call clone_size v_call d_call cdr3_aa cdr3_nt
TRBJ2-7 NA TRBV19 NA CASSLARFGEQYF TGTGCCAGTAGTCTGGCCAGGTTCGGCGAGCAGTACTTC
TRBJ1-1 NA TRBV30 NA CAWSGGQNTEAFF TGTGCCTGGAGTGGAGGGCAGAACACTGAAGCTTTCTTT
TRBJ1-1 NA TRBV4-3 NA CASSQDAGMNTEAFF TGCGCCAGCAGCCAAGATGCAGGGATGAACACTGAAGCTTTCTTT
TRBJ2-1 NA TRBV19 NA CAISNRGYSEQFF TGTGCCATCTCAAACCGGGGGTATAGTGAGCAGTTCTTC
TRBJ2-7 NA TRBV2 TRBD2 CASGRTSFTYEQYF TGTGCCAGCGGTAGGACTAGCTTCACCTACGAGCAGTACTTC
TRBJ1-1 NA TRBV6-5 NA CASRTGFVTEAFF TGTGCCAGCAGAACAGGGTTCGTCACTGAAGCTTTCTTT
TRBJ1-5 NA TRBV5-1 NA CASSLALGANQPQHF TGCGCCAGCAGCTTGGCCTTAGGGGCCAATCAGCCCCAGCATTTT
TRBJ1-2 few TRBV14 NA CASSRGEENYGYTF TGTGCCAGCAGCCGGGGAGAGGAAAACTATGGCTACACCTTC
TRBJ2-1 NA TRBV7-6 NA CASSLVGASEQFF TGTGCCAGCAGCTTAGTTGGGGCTAGTGAGCAGTTCTTC
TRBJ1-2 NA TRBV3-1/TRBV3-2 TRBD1 CASSQGGQGGNGYTF TGTGCCAGCAGCCAAGGGGGGCAGGGGGGAAATGGCTACACCTTC
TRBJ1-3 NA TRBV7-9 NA CASSPPRQAGDSGNTIYF TGTGCCAGCAGCCCGCCCCGACAGGCGGGCGACTCTGGAAACACCATATATTTT
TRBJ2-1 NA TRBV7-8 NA CASSLVWGGGEQFF TGTGCCAGCAGCTTAGTTTGGGGGGGCGGTGAGCAGTTCTTC
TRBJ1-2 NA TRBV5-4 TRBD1 CASSRGTGGAWGYTF TGTGCCAGCAGCCGGGGGACAGGGGGCGCGTGGGGCTACACCTTC
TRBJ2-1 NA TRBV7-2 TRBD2 CASSALATNEQFF TGTGCCAGCAGCGCACTAGCGACCAATGAGCAGTTCTTC
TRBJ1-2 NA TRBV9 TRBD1 CASSVANEGAGGYTF TGTGCCAGCAGCGTAGCTAACGAGGGGGCCGGGGGCTACACCTTC
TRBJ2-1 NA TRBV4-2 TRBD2 CASSQGTSGVNEQFF TGTGCCAGCAGCCAGGGGACTAGCGGGGTCAATGAGCAGTTCTTC
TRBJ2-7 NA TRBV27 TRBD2 CASSSELAGAHEQYF TGTGCCAGCAGTTCAGAACTAGCGGGAGCCCACGAGCAGTACTTC
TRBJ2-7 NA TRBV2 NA CASSEQGEAYEQYF TGTGCCAGCAGTGAACAGGGGGAGGCCTACGAGCAGTACTTC
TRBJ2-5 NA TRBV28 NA CASSLVRGGETQYF TGTGCCAGCAGTTTGGTGCGGGGAGGAGAGACCCAGTACTTC
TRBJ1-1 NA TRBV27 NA CASSLSTWNTEAFF TGTGCCAGCAGTTTAAGCACGTGGAACACTGAAGCTTTCTTT
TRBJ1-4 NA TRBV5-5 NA CASSLIRTPNEKLFF TGTGCCAGCAGCTTGATCCGGACACCGAATGAAAAACTGTTTTTT
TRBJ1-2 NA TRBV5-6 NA CASSLGGAVGYGYTF TGTGCCAGCAGCTTGGGCGGGGCGGTTGGCTATGGCTACACCTTC
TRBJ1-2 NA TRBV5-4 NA CASRQQGNYGYTF TGTGCCAGCAGGCAACAGGGCAACTATGGCTACACCTTC
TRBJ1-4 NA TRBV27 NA CASRRRGIATNEKLFF TGTGCCAGCAGACGACGAGGAATAGCAACTAATGAAAAACTGTTTTTT
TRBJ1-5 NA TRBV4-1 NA CASSQDRVYQPQHF TGCGCCAGCAGCCAAGATCGGGTCTATCAGCCCCAGCATTTT
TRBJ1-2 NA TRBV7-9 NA CASSSEGVGYGYTF TGTGCCAGCAGCTCGGAAGGGGTGGGCTATGGCTACACCTTC
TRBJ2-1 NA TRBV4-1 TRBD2 CASSQELAGGYEQFF TGCGCCAGCAGCCAAGAGCTAGCGGGGGGCTATGAGCAGTTCTTC